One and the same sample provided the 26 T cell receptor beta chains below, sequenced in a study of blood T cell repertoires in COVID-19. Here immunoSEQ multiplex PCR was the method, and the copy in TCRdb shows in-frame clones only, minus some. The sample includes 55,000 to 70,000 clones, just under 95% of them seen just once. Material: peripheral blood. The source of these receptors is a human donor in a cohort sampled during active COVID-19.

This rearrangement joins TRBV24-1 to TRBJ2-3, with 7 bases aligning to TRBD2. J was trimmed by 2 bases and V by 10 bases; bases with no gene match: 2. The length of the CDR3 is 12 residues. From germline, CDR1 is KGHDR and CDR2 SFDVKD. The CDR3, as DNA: TGTGCCACTGGGGGGGACACAGATACGCAGTATTTT. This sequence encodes CATGGDTDTQYF.

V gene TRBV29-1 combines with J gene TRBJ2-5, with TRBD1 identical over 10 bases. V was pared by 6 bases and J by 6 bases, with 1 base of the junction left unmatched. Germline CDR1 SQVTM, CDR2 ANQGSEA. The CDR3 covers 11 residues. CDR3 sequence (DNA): TGCAGCGTGGACAGGGGGAAGACCCAGTACTTC. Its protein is CSVDRGKTQYF.

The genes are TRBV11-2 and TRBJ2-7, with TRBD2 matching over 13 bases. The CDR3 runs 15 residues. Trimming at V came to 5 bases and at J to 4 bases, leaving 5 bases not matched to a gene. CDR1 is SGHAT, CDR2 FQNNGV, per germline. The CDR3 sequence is CASSPRTSGSYEQYF. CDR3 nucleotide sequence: TGTGCCAGCAGCCCGCGGACTAGCGGGAGTTACGAGCAGTACTTC. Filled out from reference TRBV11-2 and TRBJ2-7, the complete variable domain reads EAGVAQSPRYKIIEKRQSVAFWCNPISGHATLYWYQQILGQGPKLLIQFQNNGVVDDSQLPKDRFSAERLKGVDSTLKIQPAKLEDSAVYLCASSPRTSGSYEQYFGPGTRLTVT.

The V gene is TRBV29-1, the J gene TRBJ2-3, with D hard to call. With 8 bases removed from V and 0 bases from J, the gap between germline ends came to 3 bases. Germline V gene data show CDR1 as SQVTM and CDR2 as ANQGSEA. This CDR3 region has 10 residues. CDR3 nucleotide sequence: TGCAGCACTAGCACAGATACGCAGTATTTT. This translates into CSTSTDTQYF.

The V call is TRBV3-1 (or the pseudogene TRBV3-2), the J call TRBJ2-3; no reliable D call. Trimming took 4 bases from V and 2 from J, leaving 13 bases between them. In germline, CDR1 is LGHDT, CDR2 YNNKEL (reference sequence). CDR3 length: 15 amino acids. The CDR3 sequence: CASSPGGYHTDTQYF. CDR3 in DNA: TGTGCCAGCAGCCCCGGCGGCTACCACACAGATACGCAGTATTTT.

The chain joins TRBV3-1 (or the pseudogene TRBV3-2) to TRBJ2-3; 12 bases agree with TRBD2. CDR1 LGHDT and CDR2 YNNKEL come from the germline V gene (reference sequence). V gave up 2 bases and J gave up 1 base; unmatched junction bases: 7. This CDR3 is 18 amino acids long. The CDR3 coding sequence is TGTGCCAGCAGCCAAAAATCACTAGCGGGGGGTGGCACAGATACGCAGTATTTT. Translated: CASSQKSLAGGGTDTQYF.

This chain's CDR3 is CASPQTGDNSPLHF. The CDR3 DNA reads as TGTGCCAGCCCACAGACAGGGGATAATTCACCCCTCCACTTT. The chain combines TRBV18 with TRBJ1-6; 8 positions match TRBD1. The germline gives CDR1 KGHSH, CDR2 LQKENI. The CDR3 is 14 amino acids. The ends lost 8 bases at V and 5 bases at J; junction bases unmatched: 5. The whole variable domain, remainder taken from reference TRBV18 and TRBJ1-6, is NAGVMQNPRHLVRRRGQEARLRCSPMKGHSHVYWYRQLPEEGLKFMVYLQKENIIDESGMPKERFSAEFPKEGPSILRIQQVVRGDSAAYFCASPQTGDNSPLHFGNGTRLTVT.

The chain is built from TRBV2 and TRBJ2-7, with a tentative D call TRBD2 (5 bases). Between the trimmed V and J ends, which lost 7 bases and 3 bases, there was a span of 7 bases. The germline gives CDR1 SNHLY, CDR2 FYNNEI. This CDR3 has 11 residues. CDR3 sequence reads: CASIEGYEQYF. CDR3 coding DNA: TGTGCCAGCATAGAGGGCTACGAGCAGTACTTC.

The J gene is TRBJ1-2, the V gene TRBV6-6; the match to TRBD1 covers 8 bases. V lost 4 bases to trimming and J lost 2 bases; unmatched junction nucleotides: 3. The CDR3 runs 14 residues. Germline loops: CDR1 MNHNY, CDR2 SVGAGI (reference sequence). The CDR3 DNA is TGTGCCAGCAGTTCCCAGGGGGCGAACTATGGCTACACCTTC. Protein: CASSSQGANYGYTF.

CDR3: CAWSDQIYTEAFF. The CDR3 region has the DNA TGTGCCTGGAGTGATCAGATTTACACTGAAGCTTTCTTT. The genes are TRBV30 and TRBJ1-1, with D unresolved. This CDR3 contains 13 residues. Germline V gives CDR1 GTSNPN, CDR2 SVGIG (reference sequence). The V end was cut by 1 base, the J end by 3 bases, with 9 bases between.

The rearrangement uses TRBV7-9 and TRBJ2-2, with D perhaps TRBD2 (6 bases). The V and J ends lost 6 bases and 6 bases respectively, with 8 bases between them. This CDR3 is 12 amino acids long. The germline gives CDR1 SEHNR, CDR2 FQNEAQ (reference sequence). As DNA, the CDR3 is TGTGCCAGCAGTAGGGAGGCCGGGGAGCTGTTTTTT. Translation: CASSREAGELFF.

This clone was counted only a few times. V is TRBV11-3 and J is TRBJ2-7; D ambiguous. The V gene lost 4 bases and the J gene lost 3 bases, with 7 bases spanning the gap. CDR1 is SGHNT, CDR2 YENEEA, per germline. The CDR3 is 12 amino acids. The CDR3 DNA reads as TGTGCCAGCAGCTCAAGCGACTACGAGCAGTACTTC. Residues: CASSSSDYEQYF.

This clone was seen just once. The CDR3 DNA follows: TGTGCCAGTATCCCGAGAGGGCCTCAGAACACCGGGGAGCTGTTTTTT. This codes for CASIPRGPQNTGELFF. J is TRBJ2-2 and V is TRBV19; maybe TRBD2 (5 bases). The germline gives CDR1 LNHDA, CDR2 SQIVND (reference sequence). The CDR3 consists of 16 residues. Trimming left V 7 bases short and J 1 base short, with 16 bases between.

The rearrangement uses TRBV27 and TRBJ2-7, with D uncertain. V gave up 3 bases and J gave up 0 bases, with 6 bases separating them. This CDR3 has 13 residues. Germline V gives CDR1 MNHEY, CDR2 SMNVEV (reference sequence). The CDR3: CASSFQFSYEQYF. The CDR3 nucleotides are TGTGCCAGCAGTTTCCAGTTCTCCTACGAGCAGTACTTC.

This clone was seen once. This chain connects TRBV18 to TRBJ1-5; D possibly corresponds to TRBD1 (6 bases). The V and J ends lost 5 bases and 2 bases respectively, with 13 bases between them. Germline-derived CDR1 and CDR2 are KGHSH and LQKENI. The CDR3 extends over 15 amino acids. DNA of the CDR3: TGTGCCAGCTCATCCGACAGGTTGGGCAATCAGCCCCAGCATTTT. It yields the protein CASSSDRLGNQPQHF.

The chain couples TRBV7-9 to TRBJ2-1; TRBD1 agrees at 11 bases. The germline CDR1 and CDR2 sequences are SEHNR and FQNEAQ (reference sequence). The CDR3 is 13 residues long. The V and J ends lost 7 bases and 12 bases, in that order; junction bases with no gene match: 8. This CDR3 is CASNRGQGGVQFF. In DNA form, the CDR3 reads TGTGCCAGCAATCGGGGACAGGGGGGTGTGCAGTTCTTC. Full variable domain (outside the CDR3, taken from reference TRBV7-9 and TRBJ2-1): DTGVSQNPRHKITKRGQNVTFRCDPISEHNRLYWYRQTLGQGPEFLTYFQNEAQLEKSRLLSDRFSAERPKGSFSTLEIQRTEQGDSAMYLCASNRGQGGVQFFGPGTRLTVL.

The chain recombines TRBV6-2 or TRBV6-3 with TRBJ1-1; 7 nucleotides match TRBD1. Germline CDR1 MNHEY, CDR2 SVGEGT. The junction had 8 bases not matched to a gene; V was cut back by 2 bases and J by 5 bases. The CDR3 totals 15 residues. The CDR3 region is CASSYDFTDRTEAFF. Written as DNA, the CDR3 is TGTGCCAGCAGTTACGATTTCACGGACAGGACTGAAGCTTTCTTT.

CDR3: CASSIFLRQGFQDEQFF. CDR3 nucleotides: TGTGCCAGTAGTATATTTCTCCGACAGGGGTTCCAAGATGAGCAGTTCTTC. The chain carries TRBV19 and TRBJ2-1; 8 nucleotides agree with TRBD1. The CDR3 totals 17 residues. The germline V gene encodes CDR1 LNHDA and CDR2 SQIVND (reference sequence). V dropped 2 bases and J dropped 8; count of bases not matched to a gene: 14.

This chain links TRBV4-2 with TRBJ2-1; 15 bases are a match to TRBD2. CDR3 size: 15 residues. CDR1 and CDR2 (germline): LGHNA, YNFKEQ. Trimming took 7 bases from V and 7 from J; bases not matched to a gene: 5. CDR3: CASTSGLAGGNEQFF. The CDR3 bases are TGTGCCAGCACTTCGGGACTAGCGGGAGGAAATGAGCAGTTCTTC.

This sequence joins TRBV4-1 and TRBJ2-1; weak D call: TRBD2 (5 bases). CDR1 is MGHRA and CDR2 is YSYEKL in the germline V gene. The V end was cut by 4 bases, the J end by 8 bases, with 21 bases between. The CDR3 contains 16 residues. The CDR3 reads CASSPLGGPVRDEQFF. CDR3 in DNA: TGCGCCAGCAGCCCATTAGGCGGGCCCGTTCGGGATGAGCAGTTCTTC.

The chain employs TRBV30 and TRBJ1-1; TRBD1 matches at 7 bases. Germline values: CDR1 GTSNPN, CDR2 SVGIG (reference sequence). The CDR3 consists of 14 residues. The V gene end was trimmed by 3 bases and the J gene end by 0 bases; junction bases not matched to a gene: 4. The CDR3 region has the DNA TGTGCCTGGAGCCGGGACAGCGTGAACACTGAAGCTTTCTTT. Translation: CAWSRDSVNTEAFF.

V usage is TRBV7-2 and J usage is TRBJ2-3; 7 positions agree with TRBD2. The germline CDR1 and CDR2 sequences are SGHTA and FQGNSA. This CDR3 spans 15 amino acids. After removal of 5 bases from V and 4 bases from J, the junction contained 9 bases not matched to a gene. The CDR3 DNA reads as TGTGCCAGCAGCACCAGCGGGGTAGATCCAGATACGCAGTATTTT. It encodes CASSTSGVDPDTQYF.

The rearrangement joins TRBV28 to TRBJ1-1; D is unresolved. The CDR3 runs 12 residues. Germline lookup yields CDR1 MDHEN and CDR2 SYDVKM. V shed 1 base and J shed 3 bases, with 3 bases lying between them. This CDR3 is CASSLFDTEAFF. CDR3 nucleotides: TGTGCCAGCAGTTTATTCGACACTGAAGCTTTCTTT.

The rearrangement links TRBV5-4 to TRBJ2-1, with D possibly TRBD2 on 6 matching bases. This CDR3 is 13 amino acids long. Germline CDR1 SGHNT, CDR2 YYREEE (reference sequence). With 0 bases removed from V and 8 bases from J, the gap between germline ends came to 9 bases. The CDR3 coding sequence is TGTGCCAGCAGCTTGGTGGGGGGTGATGAGCAGTTCTTC. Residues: CASSLVGGDEQFF.

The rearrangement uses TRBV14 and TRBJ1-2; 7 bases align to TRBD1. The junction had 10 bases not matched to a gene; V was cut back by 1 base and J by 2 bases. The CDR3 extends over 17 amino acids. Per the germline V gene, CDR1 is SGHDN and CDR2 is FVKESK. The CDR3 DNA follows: TGTGCCAGCAGCCAAGGCTTCGACAGGGAAGTAAACTATGGCTACACCTTC. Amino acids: CASSQGFDREVNYGYTF.

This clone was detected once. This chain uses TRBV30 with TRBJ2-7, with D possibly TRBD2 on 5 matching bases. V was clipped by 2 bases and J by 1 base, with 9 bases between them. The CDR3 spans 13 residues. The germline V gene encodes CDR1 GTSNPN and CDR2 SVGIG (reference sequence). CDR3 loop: CAWSYSASYEQYF. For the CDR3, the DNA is TGTGCCTGGAGTTATAGCGCGTCCTACGAGCAGTACTTC. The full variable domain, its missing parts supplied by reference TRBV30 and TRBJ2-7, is SQTIHQWPATLVQPVGSPLSLECTVEGTSNPNLYWYRQAAGRGLQLLFYSVGIGQISSEVPQNLSASRPQDRQFILSSKKLLLSDSGFYLCAWSYSASYEQYFGPGTRLTVT.